These T cell receptor beta chains were read from a single sample in a study of T-cell memory formation after mild COVID-19. One entry per CDR3 protein, called by TCRdb with MiXCR from the 5' RACE reads. The sample lists roughly 15,000 distinct CDR3 sequences; over 20% were seen once. The sequenced material came from PBMCs or a T cell subset sorted from them (not recorded which). The source is a man between 18 and 35 years old who had mild COVID-19 (a few samples of this study predate the infection). Cell type and time point are not known. Each CDR3 is given without its conserved first and last residue. Expanded clones are given a class, and other clones once, few, many or no size at all.

NA	14	TRBV2	TRBJ2-7	ASRGLTGASSYEQY
many	15	TRBV11-2	TRBJ2-4	ASSLDLGMGAKNIQY
NA	13	TRBV9	TRBJ2-1	ASSTRHEAYNEQF
NA	16	TRBV6-5	TRBJ1-4	ASSYRTETGRVNEKLF
once	12	TRBV24-1	TRBJ2-1	ATSDSPSLWTQF
many	14	TRBV24-1	TRBJ2-2	ATSDPRRGTHGELF
few	10	TRBV7-2	TRBJ2-3	ASTRWLDTQY
NA	12	TRBV6-4	TRBJ2-7	ASSDIGDSHEQY
NA	12	TRBV5-4	TRBJ1-4	ASSSTGKNEKLF
many	12	TRBV19	TRBJ2-3	ASGDGPAGDTQY
few	13	TRBV7-2	TRBJ2-7	ASSLAQGAKKEQY
NA	9	TRBV20-1	TRBJ2-5	SEGAIQTQY
many	8	TRBV27	TRBJ2-7	ATGRYEQY
NA	12	TRBV27	TRBJ2-2	ASSLRAKWRELF
many	13	TRBV20-1	TRBJ2-3	SARDDGGAADTQY
NA	11	TRBV12-3/TRBV12-4	TRBJ2-7	ASGSGTSYEQY
many	13	TRBV6-5	TRBJ1-2	ASSPSLTGNYGYT
many	12	TRBV6-2/TRBV6-3	TRBJ2-2	ASRQVRYTGELF
many	13	TRBV4-1	TRBJ1-2	ASSQVIPGDGGYT
few	15	TRBV3-1	TRBJ2-7	ASSQDWISGGIYEQY
many	12	TRBV6-5	TRBJ2-1	ASSYSGDYNEQF
many	13	TRBV12-3/TRBV12-4	TRBJ2-3	ASSFLRWRWDTQY
once	11	TRBV20-1	TRBJ2-3	SAGSGGSDTQY
many	13	TRBV18	TRBJ2-1	ASSVGGNPPNEQF
many	13	TRBV7-6	TRBJ2-2	ASSFNRRGSGELF
few	11	TRBV27	TRBJ2-5	ASRTRGGETQY
many	13	TRBV18	TRBJ2-5	ASSPGTGPQETQY
many	10	TRBV6-2/TRBV6-3	TRBJ2-7	ASSPRIYEQY
many	11	TRBV10-3	TRBJ1-1	AISDFVNPEAF
many	12	TRBV29-1	TRBJ2-3	SVELADRTDTQY
many	10	TRBV29-1	TRBJ1-1	SVFGTGASAF
many	11	TRBV12-3/TRBV12-4	TRBJ1-5	ASSYRGYQPQH
NA	13	TRBV15	TRBJ1-1	ATSRDRTVSGEAF
NA	11	TRBV6-2/TRBV6-3	TRBJ1-6	ASRPDMRLTLH
many	12	TRBV4-1	TRBJ2-5	ASSQARREETQY
many	13	TRBV5-4	TRBJ2-1	ASSLTDSSYNEQF
many	13	TRBV5-1	TRBJ2-5	ASSATGADLETQY
NA	12	TRBV29-1	TRBJ1-2	SAPGQNPTYGYT
NA	17	TRBV29-1	TRBJ2-7	SVRGQGQGAYLLTYEQY
NA	13	TRBV27	TRBJ2-3	ASSLTSASTDTQY
many	11	TRBV7-3	TRBJ2-3	ASSLGGTDTQY
NA	11	TRBV19	TRBJ2-1	ASSIGVGVEQF
many	11	TRBV20-1	TRBJ2-2	SARTGLTGELF
many	10	TRBV10-3	TRBJ1-1	AISDRVAEAF
many	12	TRBV4-2	TRBJ1-2	ASSQDLDYYGYT
many	13	TRBV7-9	TRBJ2-7	ASSLVPTGAYEQY
NA	10	TRBV5-6	TRBJ2-7	ASSLGAYEQY
NA	10	TRBV7-9	TRBJ2-7	ASSRGLYEQY
few	11	TRBV6-2/TRBV6-3	TRBJ2-5	ASGTSAEETQY
few	13	TRBV5-6	TRBJ2-3	ASSLDLREVDTQY
NA	18	TRBV5-1	TRBJ2-3	ASSQSLDRGLAGGIDTQY
NA	14	TRBV4-1	TRBJ2-5	ASSQDSTSGQETQY
NA	20	TRBV6-5	TRBJ1-6	ASSYRTGQKSKRNQDNSPLH